These 28 T cell receptor beta chains were sequenced from one sample in a study of T cell responses to AZD1222 COVID-19 vaccine. Profiling relied on immunoSEQ multiplex PCR, and the TCRdb table lists in-frame clones only, not all of them. Of some 130,000 clones in the sample, about 93% were seen once. The sample in question was peripheral blood, obtained on day 0 of AZD1222 vaccination. Receptors were obtained from an adult in good health.

The gene calls are TRBV3-1 (or the pseudogene TRBV3-2) and TRBJ2-1, with 15 positions matching TRBD2. Germline V gene data show CDR1 as LGHDT and CDR2 as YNNKEL (reference sequence). The CDR3 totals 18 residues. V lost 1 base to trimming and J lost 7 bases; unmatched junction nucleotides: 8. The CDR3 spells CASSQASGLAGGHNEQFF. The CDR3, as DNA: TGTGCCAGCAGCCAAGCGAGCGGACTAGCGGGGGGGCATAATGAGCAGTTCTTC.

This chain connects TRBV6-5 to TRBJ1-2; D not certain. The germline V gene encodes CDR1 MNHEY and CDR2 SVGAGI. The CDR3 has 14 residues. V lost 2 bases, J lost 8 bases, and 15 bases lay in between. The DNA for the CDR3 is TGTGCCAGCAGTTACGAGGTAGGGCCAACCGGCTACACCTTC. Translating it yields CASSYEVGPTGYTF.

The chain joins TRBV6-5 to TRBJ1-5; D is uncertain. Germline lookup yields CDR1 MNHEY and CDR2 SVGAGI. The CDR3 runs 13 residues. Between the trimmed V and J ends, which lost 2 bases and 4 bases, there was a span of 6 bases. The CDR3 DNA is TGTGCCAGCAGTTACGGTGCAAATCAGCCCCAGCATTTT. It translates to CASSYGANQPQHF.

The CDR3 region has the DNA TGTGCCACCAGGCCGGGGGGGACCACAGATACGCAGTATTTT. Protein: CATRPGGTTDTQYF. The chain recombines TRBV11-3 with TRBJ2-3, with 8 nucleotides matching TRBD2. In germline, CDR1 is SGHNT, CDR2 YENEEA. The CDR3 covers 14 residues. V was clipped by 10 bases and J by 2 bases; unmatched bases: 8.

The V and J genes are TRBV11-2 and TRBJ1-1, with D unclear. The CDR3 covers 11 residues. Trimming took off 2 bases at V and 4 bases at J, with 2 bases between the two ends. Germline values: CDR1 SGHAT, CDR2 FQNNGV. The CDR3 reads CASSLTTEAFF. In nucleotides, the CDR3 is TGTGCCAGCAGCTTAACCACTGAAGCTTTCTTT.

J is TRBJ1-5 and V is TRBV6-5, with D hard to call. CDR1 and CDR2 from the germline V gene are MNHEY and SVGAGI. The ends were cut back, 2 bases at V and 5 bases at J, with 10 bases in the middle. The CDR3 consists of 14 residues. CDR3 in amino acids: CASSYSWFHQPQHF. CDR3 DNA: TGTGCCAGCAGTTACAGCTGGTTCCATCAGCCCCAGCATTTT.

The rearrangement joins TRBV10-3 to TRBJ1-1, with D perhaps TRBD1 (5 bases). The CDR3 spans 15 residues. The germline V gene encodes CDR1 ENHRY and CDR2 SYGVKD. Trimming removed 0 bases from V and 2 bases from J, with 10 bases in between. As DNA, the CDR3 is TGTGCCATCAGTGAGTCGGAGACAGACAACACTGAAGCTTTCTTT. Its protein product is CAISESETDNTEAFF.

In this sample, this clone turned up once. The chain couples TRBV11-2 to TRBJ2-1, with D maybe TRBD1 (6 bases). Trimming took 5 bases from V and 12 from J, leaving 17 bases between them. Germline V gene data show CDR1 as SGHAT and CDR2 as FQNNGV. The CDR3 extends over 13 amino acids. The CDR3 region has the DNA TGTGCCAGCAGCCAAGGGACAATCCGGGGGCAGTTCTTC. This sequence encodes CASSQGTIRGQFF.

The V gene is TRBV11-1, the J gene TRBJ1-2; D not certain. Trimming stripped 5 bases from V and 4 bases from J, with 8 bases between. The CDR3 length is 12 residues. Germline V gives CDR1 SGHAT, CDR2 FQDESV (reference sequence). The CDR3 sequence is CASSGDLYGYTF. The CDR3 DNA is TGTGCCAGCAGCGGCGATCTCTATGGCTACACCTTC.

The chain is built from TRBV7-9 and TRBJ1-3, with 8 bases fitting TRBD1. Trimming took 1 base from V and 2 from J; bases not matched to a gene: 4. The CDR3 is 16 amino acids. In germline, CDR1 is SEHNR, CDR2 FQNEAQ (reference sequence). For the CDR3, the DNA is TGTGCCAGCAGCTTAGGCCCAGGGGGCCCTGGAAACACCATATATTTT. The encoded protein is CASSLGPGGPGNTIYF.

This chain joins TRBV11-2 and TRBJ1-3; a possible D gene is TRBD1 (5 bases). The CDR3 has 15 amino acids. Germline loops: CDR1 SGHAT, CDR2 FQNNGV. The ends were cut back, 3 bases at V and 0 bases at J, with 9 bases in the middle. The CDR3 loop reads CASSLTVSSGNTIYF. The CDR3 bases are TGTGCCAGCAGCTTGACAGTGAGCTCTGGAAACACCATATATTTT.

The chain recombines TRBV7-2 with TRBJ2-2; D is uncertain. Germline values: CDR1 SGHTA, CDR2 FQGNSA. This CDR3 spans 13 amino acids. V lost 1 base, J lost 7 bases, and 7 bases lay in between. This CDR3 is CASSLDLGGELFF. The DNA of the CDR3 is TGTGCCAGCAGCTTAGATCTCGGCGGGGAGCTGTTTTTT.

The chain recombines TRBV6-2 or TRBV6-3 with TRBJ1-1; D call uncertain. V lost 2 bases and J lost 1, with 5 bases in between. The germline V gene encodes CDR1 MNHEY and CDR2 SVGEGT. CDR3 size: 13 residues. The CDR3 bases are TGTGCCAGCAGTTACGGGCCGAACACTGAAGCTTTCTTT. Translated, it gives CASSYGPNTEAFF.

In this sample, this clone turned up a few times. The gene calls are TRBV5-5 and TRBJ1-4; D gene ambiguous. The germline V and J ends were trimmed by 0 bases and 0 bases, with 12 bases remaining between them. This CDR3 contains 17 residues. Germline V gives CDR1 SGHKS, CDR2 YYEKEE (reference sequence). CDR3 region: CASSLAGYSATNEKLFF. In DNA, the CDR3 is TGTGCCAGCAGCTTGGCGGGCTACAGTGCAACTAATGAAAAACTGTTTTTT.

This clone was picked up a small number of times. The CDR3 protein is CASLVSWMNTEAFF. CDR3 DNA sequence: TGTGCCAGCCTCGTGTCGTGGATGAACACTGAAGCTTTCTTT. The chain is built from TRBV2 and TRBJ1-1, with D hard to call. Germline V CDR1 and CDR2: SNHLY, FYNNEI. This CDR3 spans 14 amino acids. The germline V and J ends were trimmed by 8 bases and 0 bases, with 13 bases remaining between them.

J is TRBJ2-3 and V is TRBV4-2; 7 bases are shared with TRBD2. This CDR3 region has 17 residues. The germline V gene has CDR1 LGHNA and CDR2 YNFKEQ. J gave up 1 base and V 2 bases, and 9 bases lay outside the gene matches. This CDR3 reads CASSQPAGGRGTDTQYF. CDR3 sequence (DNA): TGTGCCAGCAGCCAACCAGCCGGGGGGAGGGGCACAGATACGCAGTATTTT.

The genes are TRBV19 and TRBJ2-3; a possible D gene is TRBD1 (5 bases). The V end was cut by 4 bases, the J end by 6 bases, with 8 bases between. Germline V gives CDR1 LNHDA, CDR2 SQIVND (reference sequence). The CDR3 is 12 residues long. The CDR3 coding sequence is TGTGCCAGTAGTAGGGGCTCGGATACGCAGTATTTT. Protein product: CASSRGSDTQYF.

The chain is built from TRBV5-4 and TRBJ2-7, with TRBD1 as a possible D gene (6 bases). Trimming shortened V by 0 bases and J by 2 bases, and 15 bases separated the two germline ends. This CDR3 comprises 16 residues. Germline CDR1 SGHNT, CDR2 YYREEE (reference sequence). The CDR3 loop is CASSLATGWGPYEQYF. In nucleotides, the CDR3 is TGTGCCAGCAGCTTGGCGACAGGTTGGGGGCCCTACGAGCAGTACTTC. Drawing the rest from reference TRBV5-4 and TRBJ2-7, the complete variable domain is ETGVTQSPTHLIKTRGQQVTLRCSSQSGHNTVSWYQQALGQGPQFIFQYYREEENGRGNFPPRFSGLQFPNYSSELNVNALELDDSALYLCASSLATGWGPYEQYFGPGTRLTVT.

The chain recombines TRBV4-2 with TRBJ2-3, with D tentatively TRBD2 (7 bases). CDR3 length: 17 amino acids. Germline loops: CDR1 LGHNA, CDR2 YNFKEQ. V was shortened by 4 bases and J by 1 base, with 18 bases between the two germline ends. The CDR3 nucleotides are TGTGCCAGCAGCCCAGCCCCGGCGGGGGCGGGCACAGATACGCAGTATTTT. Its translation is CASSPAPAGAGTDTQYF.

The gene calls are TRBV12-5 and TRBJ1-2; D unresolved. Germline V gives CDR1 LGHNT, CDR2 FRNRAP. Trimming took 1 base from V and 0 from J, leaving 9 bases between them. This CDR3 comprises 15 residues. The CDR3 loop is CASGLGTSANYGYTF. The CDR3 DNA follows: TGTGCTAGTGGTTTGGGAACCTCCGCTAACTATGGCTACACCTTC.

Here the CDR3 DNA reads TGTGCCAGCAGTTCGAACCATTCAGGGCTTCAGCCCCAGCATTTT. Translated: CASSSNHSGLQPQHF. The V gene is TRBV7-9, the J gene TRBJ1-5; a weak D match, TRBD1 (5 bases). The CDR3 runs 15 residues. Per the germline V gene, CDR1 is SEHNR and CDR2 is FQNEAQ (reference sequence). The germline V and J ends were trimmed by 6 bases and 6 bases, with 18 bases remaining between them.

This chain uses TRBV23-1 with TRBJ1-6, with D uncertain. TRBV23-1 has ORF status, its function being uncertain. CDR3 length: 17 amino acids. Trimming cost V 2 bases and J 4 bases, with 15 bases left between them. The CDR3 DNA is TGCGCCAGCAGTCAAGGAGCGGGCCTTCAATATAATTCACCCCTCCACTTT. Protein product: CASSQGAGLQYNSPLHF.

This chain connects TRBV19 to TRBJ1-2; D remains ambiguous. CDR1 is LNHDA, CDR2 SQIVND, per germline (reference sequence). The CDR3 consists of 15 residues. Trimming took 3 bases from V and 4 from J, leaving 15 bases between them. For the CDR3, the DNA is TGTGCCAGTAGTATCGTCGAGGGCTCCGGCTATGGCTACACCTTC. Translating gives CASSIVEGSGYGYTF. The full variable domain, its missing parts supplied by reference TRBV19 and TRBJ1-2, is DGGITQSPKYLFRKEGQNVTLSCEQNLNHDAMYWYRQDPGQGLRLIYYSQIVNDFQKGDIAEGYSVSREKKESFPLTVTSAQKNPTAFYLCASSIVEGSGYGYTFGSGTRLTVV.

This chain's CDR3 is CASSLTGQGAGAFF. The CDR3 region has the DNA TGTGCCAGCAGCTTAACGGGACAGGGGGCGGGAGCTTTCTTT. The V and J genes are TRBV11-2 and TRBJ1-1, with 12 bases that match TRBD1. V lost 2 bases and J lost 10; bases outside the gene matches: 5. Germline V gene lookup returns CDR1 SGHAT and CDR2 FQNNGV. The CDR3 has 14 amino acids.

The chain joins TRBV30 to TRBJ1-2; 7 bases are a match to TRBD1. The CDR3 runs 12 residues. V dropped 8 bases and J dropped 4; count of bases not matched to a gene: 7. Germline loops: CDR1 GTSNPN, CDR2 SVGIG (reference sequence). CDR3 residues: CARRQGFYGYTF. DNA for the CDR3: TGTGCCCGCAGACAGGGATTCTATGGCTACACCTTC.

A single count supports this clone. The chain carries TRBV7-2 and TRBJ2-5; 8 bases align to TRBD2. The ends lost 1 base at V and 7 bases at J; junction bases unmatched: 11. The germline V gene encodes CDR1 SGHTA and CDR2 FQGNSA. This CDR3 comprises 16 residues. The CDR3 loop reads CASSLDPAGARGTQYF. The CDR3 DNA reads TGTGCCAGCAGCTTAGACCCAGCGGGGGCGCGCGGGACCCAGTACTTC.

The chain couples TRBV10-3 to TRBJ2-3; D not certain. Trimming took off 5 bases at V and 5 bases at J, with 8 bases between the two ends. CDR1 and CDR2 from the germline V gene are ENHRY and SYGVKD. The CDR3 has 12 residues. For the CDR3, the DNA is TGTGCCATCAGTCACCTTGAAGATACGCAGTATTTT. Protein product: CAISHLEDTQYF.

The V gene is TRBV24-1, the J gene TRBJ1-3; 7 nucleotides line up with TRBD1. Germline CDR1 KGHDR, CDR2 SFDVKD. CDR3 length equals 14 residues. J lost 4 bases, V lost 6 bases, and 5 bases had no gene match. The CDR3 loop is CATSSRGTGNTIYF. The CDR3 nucleotides are TGTGCCACCAGTAGCAGGGGGACCGGAAACACCATATATTTT.